This entry is about one TCR beta chain. These data are taken from a study of blood T cell repertoires in COVID-19. Overall study: COVID-19 samples from acute and convalescent phases originated in the United States, Italy and Spain. PBMCs, B-cell-depleted T cells, or T cells provided the cDNA or gDNA that made up the material.

As handled by the study authors: Estimated nucleated cell counts came from reference gene primer amplification. TCRdb's copy holds only in-frame clones and misses some; the assay was immunoSEQ multiplex PCR. Clone size and V and J calls were adopted from that table, with D and trimming inferred from the DNA. The data hold more than 95,000 clones, with about four fifths observed a single time. V trimming: 3 bases; J trimming: 6 bases; junction bases outside the gene matches: 5. Germline V gene lookup returns CDR1 LGHDT and CDR2 YNNKEL (reference sequence). The CDR3 is 13 amino acids. V is TRBV3-1 (or the pseudogene TRBV3-2) and J is TRBJ2-7, with 7 bases identical to TRBD2. The receptor's source is a man aged 60-69 years with acute or convalescent COVID-19. Input material: peripheral blood. The CDR3 loop reads CASSQGGAREQYF. CDR3 nucleotide sequence: TGTGCCAGCAGCCAGGGAGGGGCCCGCGAGCAGTACTTC.